The 5 T cell receptor beta chains reported below all come from one sample, sequenced in a study of blood T cell repertoires in COVID-19. Method: immunoSEQ multiplex PCR; TCRdb's copy keeps in-frame clones and lacks some. The table includes fewer than 85,000 clones, approximately 83% detected once. The specimen was peripheral blood. Receptor source: a man under 40 with COVID-19, enrolled during active disease.

The chain links TRBV2 to TRBJ2-7, with TRBD1 matching 8 bases. V lost 6 bases to trimming and J lost 6 bases; unmatched junction nucleotides: 7. CDR1 and CDR2 from the germline V gene are SNHLY and FYNNEI. This CDR3 comprises 13 residues. The CDR3 loop is CASSRDRNGEQYF. The CDR3 DNA is TGTGCCAGCAGCCGGGACAGGAACGGCGAGCAGTACTTC.

This chain joins TRBV7-2 and TRBJ1-1, with D perhaps matching TRBD1 (5 bases). The CDR3 has 14 residues. Trimming pared 5 bases from V and 4 bases from J, leaving 14 bases between. The V gene's germline CDR1 is SGHTA and CDR2 FQGNSA. The CDR3 DNA follows: TGTGCCAGCAGCCCAGACAGCTACCTCACTGAAGCTTTCTTT. It translates to CASSPDSYLTEAFF.

The J gene is TRBJ1-6, the V gene TRBV6-5, with D possibly TRBD1 on 6 matching bases. Looked up from germline, CDR1 is MNHEY and CDR2 is SVGAGI. This CDR3 contains 15 residues. The V gene lost 0 bases and the J gene lost 8 bases, with 11 bases spanning the gap. The CDR3: CASSYSAGEYSPLHF. Here the CDR3 DNA reads TGTGCCAGCAGTTACTCGGCAGGGGAATATTCACCCCTCCACTTT.

This clone is a singleton in its sample. This chain connects TRBV2 to TRBJ1-1, with D hard to call. The germline V gene has CDR1 SNHLY and CDR2 FYNNEI. The CDR3 extends over 14 amino acids. The V gene lost 6 bases and the J gene lost 5 bases, with 16 bases spanning the gap. CDR3 loop: CASSLGEVKTEAFF. DNA of the CDR3: TGTGCCAGCAGCCTCGGGGAGGTAAAGACTGAAGCTTTCTTT.

This chain uses TRBV3-1 (or the pseudogene TRBV3-2) with TRBJ2-6; no firm D call. Trimming removed 4 bases at V and 3 bases at J, with 10 bases between. The CDR3 consists of 15 residues. Germline CDR1 LGHDT, CDR2 YNNKEL (reference sequence). The CDR3 reads CASSLTWSGANVLTF. The CDR3 region has the DNA TGTGCCAGCAGCCTTACTTGGAGTGGGGCCAACGTCCTGACTTTC.